This TCR beta chain was profiled in a study of T-cell reconstitution after alpha-beta-depleted transplantation in children. Preparation of the TCRbeta library used unique molecular identifiers. TCRdb analysed the PCR reads with MiXCR anew, one entry per CDR3 protein. The repertoire holds roughly 220,000 distinct CDR3 sequences, with roughly 9.1% as singletons. This clonotype came up a few times. V was cut by 4 bases and J by 2 bases, with 20 bases left in between. This CDR3 is 17 amino acids long. The germline V gene has CDR1 LGHDT and CDR2 YNNKEL (reference sequence). The sample here was PBMCs, mostly from graft donor cells, taken 360 days after TCRalphabeta/CD19-depleted stem cell transplant. This TCR was recovered from a male patient aged 2-15 years who had a stem cell transplant for acute myeloid leukemia, so the T cells may come from the graft donor. The rearrangement uses TRBV3-1 and TRBJ2-5; the D is unclear. CDR3 residues: CASSRTLQVTEQETQYF. The CDR3 DNA reads TGTGCCAGCAGCCGGACCCTTCAGGTTACTGAACAAGAGACCCAGTACTTC.